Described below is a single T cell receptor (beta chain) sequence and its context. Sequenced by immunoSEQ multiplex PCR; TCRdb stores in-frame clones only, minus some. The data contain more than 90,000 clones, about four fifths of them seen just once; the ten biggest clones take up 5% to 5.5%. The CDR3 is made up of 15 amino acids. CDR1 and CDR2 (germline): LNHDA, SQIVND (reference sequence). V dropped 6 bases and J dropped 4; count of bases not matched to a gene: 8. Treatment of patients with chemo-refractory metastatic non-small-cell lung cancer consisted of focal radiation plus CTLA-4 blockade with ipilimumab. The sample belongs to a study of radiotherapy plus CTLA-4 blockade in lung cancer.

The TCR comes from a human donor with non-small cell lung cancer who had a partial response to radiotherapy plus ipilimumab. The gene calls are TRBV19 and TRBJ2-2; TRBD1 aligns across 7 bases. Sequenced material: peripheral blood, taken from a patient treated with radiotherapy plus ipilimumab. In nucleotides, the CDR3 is TGTGCCAGTAGAAGACAGGGTCGTGGCACCGGGGAGCTGTTTTTT. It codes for CASRRQGRGTGELFF.